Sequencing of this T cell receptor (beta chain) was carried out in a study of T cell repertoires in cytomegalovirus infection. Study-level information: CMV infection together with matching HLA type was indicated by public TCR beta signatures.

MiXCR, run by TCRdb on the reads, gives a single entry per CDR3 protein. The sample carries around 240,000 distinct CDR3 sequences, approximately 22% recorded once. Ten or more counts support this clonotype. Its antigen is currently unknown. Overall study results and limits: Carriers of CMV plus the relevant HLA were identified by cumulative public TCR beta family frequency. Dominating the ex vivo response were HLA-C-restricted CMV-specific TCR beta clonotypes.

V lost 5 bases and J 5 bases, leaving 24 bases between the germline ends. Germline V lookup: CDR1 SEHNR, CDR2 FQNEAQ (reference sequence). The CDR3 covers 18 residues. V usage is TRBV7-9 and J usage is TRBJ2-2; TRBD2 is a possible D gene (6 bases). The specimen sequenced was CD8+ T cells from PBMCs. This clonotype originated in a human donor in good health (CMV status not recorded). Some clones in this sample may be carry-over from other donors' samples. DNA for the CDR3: TGTGCCAGCAGCGATACGAGGCGCTGGGGGGAGAAGACCGGGGAGCTGTTTTTT. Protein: CASSDTRRWGEKTGELFF.